This record concerns one T cell receptor beta chain sequence. The antigen is unknown. Assay used: immunoSEQ multiplex PCR; TCRdb lists only in-frame clones, some missing. Here the sample spans about 120,000 clones, 86% being singletons. Time point of the sample: peripheral blood 6 weeks after treatment start. This entry is derived from a study of PD-L1 blockade in urothelial cancer. Looking at the study overall: T cells numbered a median of roughly 150,000 in the blood samples.

In germline, CDR1 is SGHRS, CDR2 YFSETQ. V was pared by 4 bases and J by 1 base, with 13 bases between. CDR3 length equals 15 residues. Study-wide results and limits: Pretreatment clonality of the blood TCR repertoire below the median was predictive of superior survival.

The J gene is TRBJ2-3, the V gene TRBV5-1, with D possibly matching TRBD1 (6 bases). The sample in question was PBMCs, obtained around atezolizumab (anti-PD-L1) treatment. This clonotype originated in a man aged 45-65 years with urothelial cancer. CDR3 sequence: CASSPDKGGTDTQYF. CDR3 nucleotides: TGCGCCAGCAGCCCCGATAAGGGGGGCACAGATACGCAGTATTTT. Combining the CDR3 with reference TRBV5-1 and TRBJ2-3 gives the whole variable domain KAGVTQTPRYLIKTRGQQVTLSCSPISGHRSVSWYQQTPGQGLQFLFEYFSETQRNKGNFPGRFSGRQFSNSRSEMNVSTLELGDSALYLCASSPDKGGTDTQYFGPGTRLTVL.